This record covers a single T cell receptor beta chain. Germline lookup yields CDR1 LNHNV and CDR2 YYDKDF (reference sequence). The CDR3 totals 15 residues. Trimming cost V 10 bases and J 5 bases; bases outside gene matches: 13. Under the authors' procedure: How many nucleated cells were present was estimated from reference gene primer amplification. Generated by immunoSEQ multiplex PCR, the TCRdb table keeps only in-frame clones and is missing some. V, J and clone size were drawn from that table, and D and trimming were deduced from the DNA. The sample includes tens of thousands of clones, about 90% of them seen just once. The data were obtained in a study of blood T cell repertoires in COVID-19.

V usage is TRBV15 and J usage is TRBJ1-4; TRBD1 matches 7 bases. Material for sequencing was peripheral blood. The origin of this receptor is a man at least 80 years old with acute or convalescent COVID-19. The CDR3 protein is CASATGTAKNEKLFF. The CDR3, as DNA: TGTGCCAGTGCGACCGGGACAGCAAAAAATGAAAAACTGTTTTTT.